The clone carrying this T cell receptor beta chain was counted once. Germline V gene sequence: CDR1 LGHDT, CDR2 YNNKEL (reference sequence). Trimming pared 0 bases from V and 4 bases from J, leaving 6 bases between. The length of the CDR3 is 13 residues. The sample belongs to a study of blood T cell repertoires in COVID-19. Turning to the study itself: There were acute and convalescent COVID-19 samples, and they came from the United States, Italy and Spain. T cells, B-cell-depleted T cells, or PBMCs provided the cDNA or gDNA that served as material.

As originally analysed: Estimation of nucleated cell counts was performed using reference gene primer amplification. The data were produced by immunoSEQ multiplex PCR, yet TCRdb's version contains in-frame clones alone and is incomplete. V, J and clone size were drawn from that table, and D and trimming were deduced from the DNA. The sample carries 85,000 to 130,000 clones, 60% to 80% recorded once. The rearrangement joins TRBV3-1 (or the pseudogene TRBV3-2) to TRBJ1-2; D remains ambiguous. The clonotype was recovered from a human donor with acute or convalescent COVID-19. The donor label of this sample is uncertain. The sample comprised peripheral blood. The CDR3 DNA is TGTGCCAGCAGCCAAGAAAGCCTCTATGGCTACACCTTC. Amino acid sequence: CASSQESLYGYTF.